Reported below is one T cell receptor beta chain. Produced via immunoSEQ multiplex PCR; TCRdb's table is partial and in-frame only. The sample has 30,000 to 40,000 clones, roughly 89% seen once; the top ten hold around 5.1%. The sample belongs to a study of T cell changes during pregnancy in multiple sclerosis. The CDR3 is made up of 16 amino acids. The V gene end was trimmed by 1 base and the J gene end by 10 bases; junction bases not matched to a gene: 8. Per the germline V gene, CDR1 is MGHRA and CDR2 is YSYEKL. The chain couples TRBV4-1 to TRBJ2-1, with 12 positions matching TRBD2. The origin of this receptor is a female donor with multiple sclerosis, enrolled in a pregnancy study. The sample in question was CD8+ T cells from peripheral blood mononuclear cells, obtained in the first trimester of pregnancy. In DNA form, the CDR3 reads TGCGCCAGCAGCCAAGGGCGACTAGCGGGAGAATACGAGCAGTTCTTC. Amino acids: CASSQGRLAGEYEQFF.